One and the same sample provided the 21 T cell receptor beta chains below, sequenced in a study of blood T cell repertoires in COVID-19. Profiled with immunoSEQ multiplex PCR; TCRdb holds only in-frame clones, not every one. The sample lists about 140,000 clones, about three quarters occurring once. What was sequenced was peripheral blood. These receptors were collected from a man older than 75 with acute or convalescent COVID-19.

The chain couples TRBV27 to TRBJ2-1, with 13 bases fitting TRBD2. The CDR3 contains 16 residues. V was clipped by 5 bases and J by 7 bases; unmatched bases: 8. Germline V gene sequence: CDR1 MNHEY, CDR2 SMNVEV (reference sequence). This CDR3 reads CASSPSLAGGVNEQFF. Here the CDR3 DNA reads TGTGCCAGCAGTCCCTCACTAGCGGGGGGGGTTAATGAGCAGTTCTTC.

The chain joins TRBV28 to TRBJ2-7, with D possibly matching TRBD1 (6 bases). Looked up from germline, CDR1 is MDHEN and CDR2 is SYDVKM. The V end lost 3 bases, the J end lost 2 bases, and 11 bases lay between the germline ends. CDR3 size: 14 residues. The CDR3: CASSFGRGAYEQYF. The CDR3 region has the DNA TGTGCCAGCAGTTTCGGCAGGGGCGCCTACGAGCAGTACTTC.

Concerning this clone: Additional DNA sequences in this sample encode the identical CDR3. The CDR3 DNA follows: TGTGCCAGCTCACCACCGAGTGGTCAGCCCCAGCATTTT. This gives the protein CASSPPSGQPQHF. The V call is TRBV18, the J call TRBJ1-5, with D unclear. Trimming removed 0 bases from V and 6 bases from J, with 6 bases in between. Germline V gene data show CDR1 as KGHSH and CDR2 as LQKENI. The CDR3 loop spans 13 amino acids.

The chain joins TRBV6-6 to TRBJ2-3; a possible D gene is TRBD1 (5 bases). Germline CDR1 MNHNY, CDR2 SVGAGI (reference sequence). The V and J ends lost 5 bases and 0 bases respectively, with 15 bases between them. This CDR3 spans 16 amino acids. The CDR3 sequence is CASSHRPGLSTDTQYF. The CDR3 nucleotides are TGTGCCAGCAGTCACCGGCCAGGGCTAAGCACAGATACGCAGTATTTT.

The chain links TRBV9 to TRBJ2-7; tentatively, D is TRBD1 (5 bases). The CDR3 contains 13 residues. V dropped 3 bases and J dropped 8 bases, with 15 bases sitting between them. Germline V gene sequence: CDR1 SGDLS, CDR2 YYNGEE. The CDR3 region is CASSAEAQGKQYF. CDR3 bases: TGTGCCAGCAGCGCAGAAGCGCAGGGCAAGCAGTACTTC.

A remark on this clone: The same CDR3 can be traced to other DNA sequences in this sample. This sequence joins TRBV7-2 and TRBJ2-1; 8 bases fit TRBD1. Germline values: CDR1 SGHTA, CDR2 FQGNSA. After removal of 5 bases from V and 0 bases from J, the junction contained 3 bases not matched to a gene. CDR3 length: 15 amino acids. The DNA for the CDR3 is TGTGCCAGCAGCCCCGACAGGGGCTCCTACAATGAGCAGTTCTTC. This codes for CASSPDRGSYNEQFF.

The chain combines TRBV27 with TRBJ2-7, with D possibly matching TRBD2 (6 bases). V lost 6 bases and J lost 0, with 18 bases in between. Germline CDR1 reads MNHEY; CDR2 reads SMNVEV (reference sequence). The CDR3 length is 16 residues. This CDR3 reads CASRTLSGGYSYEQYF. CDR3 DNA sequence: TGTGCCAGCAGAACCCTTAGTGGGGGGTACTCCTACGAGCAGTACTTC.

The chain recombines TRBV28 with TRBJ1-2, with 7 bases lining up with TRBD1. This CDR3 has 15 residues. Per the germline V gene, CDR1 is MDHEN and CDR2 is SYDVKM. With V trimmed by 6 bases and J by 4 bases, 11 bases remained unmatched. The CDR3 DNA reads TGTGCCAGCAGGGAAACAGGGGCGGAAAGCTATGGCTACACCTTC. Translation: CASRETGAESYGYTF.

The chain is built from TRBV11-2 and TRBJ1-1; 11 bases are a match to TRBD1. The ends lost 0 bases at V and 10 bases at J; junction bases unmatched: 1. There are 13 residues in the CDR3. Looked up from germline, CDR1 is SGHAT and CDR2 is FQNNGV. This CDR3 is CASSLEDRGRAFF. The CDR3 coding sequence is TGTGCCAGCAGCTTAGAGGACAGGGGGCGAGCTTTCTTT.

CDR3: CASLPGGANTEAFF. The CDR3 DNA reads TGTGCCAGCTTGCCGGGGGGGGCGAACACTGAAGCTTTCTTT. This rearrangement joins TRBV18 to TRBJ1-1; D is perhaps TRBD1 (6 bases). Germline V gene data show CDR1 as KGHSH and CDR2 as LQKENI. CDR3 length: 14 amino acids. Trimming cost V 7 bases and J 1 base, with 13 bases left between them.

The chain couples TRBV13 to TRBJ2-3; D is unresolved. The CDR3 consists of 17 residues. Trimming removed 0 bases at V and 3 bases at J, with 16 bases between. Germline V CDR1 and CDR2: PRHDT, FYEKMQ (reference sequence). CDR3 nucleotide sequence: TGTGCCAGCAGCTTAGGCCTCCGTGGTTACACAACAGATACGCAGTATTTT. Its translation: CASSLGLRGYTTDTQYF.

This clone was recorded once. The genes are TRBV19 and TRBJ2-3; D gene uncertain. Germline V gene lookup returns CDR1 LNHDA and CDR2 SQIVND (reference sequence). Trimming stripped 5 bases from V and 7 bases from J, with 10 bases between. The CDR3 consists of 12 residues. CDR3 in amino acids: CASSLLDNTQYF. The CDR3 DNA follows: TGTGCCAGTAGTCTCCTAGATAATACGCAGTATTTT.

This sequence joins TRBV24-1 and TRBJ1-2; D is perhaps TRBD1 (5 bases). In germline, CDR1 is KGHDR, CDR2 SFDVKD. This CDR3 is 14 amino acids long. Between the trimmed V and J ends, which lost 4 bases and 1 base, there was a span of 9 bases. In nucleotides, the CDR3 is TGTGCCACCAGTGACGCGACAGTTAACTATGGCTACACCTTC. Translating it yields CATSDATVNYGYTF.

This chain connects TRBV28 to TRBJ1-1; the D gene is possibly TRBD1 (6 bases). CDR3 length: 15 amino acids. The germline gives CDR1 MDHEN, CDR2 SYDVKM. Trimming removed 5 bases from V and 6 bases from J, with 19 bases in between. CDR3 protein: CASSITGSGLAEAFF. Here the CDR3 DNA reads TGTGCCAGCAGTATAACAGGGTCGGGGCTCGCTGAAGCTTTCTTT.

V is TRBV6-2 or TRBV6-3 and J is TRBJ2-2, with no clear D. Per germline, CDR1 MNHEY and CDR2 SVGEGT. V dropped 0 bases and J dropped 0 bases, with 14 bases sitting between them. The CDR3 runs to 18 residues. The CDR3 reads CASSYSPRVSANTGELFF. In nucleotides, the CDR3 is TGTGCCAGCAGTTACTCGCCGCGAGTGAGCGCGAACACCGGGGAGCTGTTTTTT.

The chain links TRBV4-1 to TRBJ2-7, with TRBD2 as a possible D gene (6 bases). The germline gives CDR1 MGHRA, CDR2 YSYEKL. Trimming took off 0 bases at V and 3 bases at J, with 24 bases between the two ends. CDR3 length: 19 residues. The CDR3 region has the DNA TGCGCCAGCAGCCAAGATGGGGGACTTTGGGACCCGAACCGCTACGAGCAGTACTTC. It yields the protein CASSQDGGLWDPNRYEQYF.

V gene TRBV24-1 combines with J gene TRBJ1-5, with 10 bases matching TRBD1. The CDR3 covers 16 residues. V was pared by 4 bases and J by 5 bases, with 7 bases of the junction left unmatched. CDR1 KGHDR and CDR2 SFDVKD come from the germline V gene. The CDR3 sequence: CATSDTGTGEHQPQHF. The CDR3 region has the DNA TGTGCCACCAGTGACACAGGGACAGGGGAGCATCAGCCCCAGCATTTT.

The CDR3 loop reads CASSPDRGAYEQYF. The CDR3 DNA follows: TGTGCCAGCAGCCCAGACAGGGGAGCCTACGAGCAGTACTTC. The chain combines TRBV13 with TRBJ2-7; 8 nucleotides line up with TRBD1. V lost 5 bases to trimming and J lost 2 bases; unmatched junction nucleotides: 5. CDR1 and CDR2 from the germline V gene are PRHDT and FYEKMQ (reference sequence). The CDR3 sequence is 14 residues long.

The chain joins TRBV4-3 to TRBJ1-2, with TRBD1 identical over 7 bases. The germline V gene has CDR1 LGHNA and CDR2 YSLEER. V shed 1 base, J shed 8 bases, and the junction held 10 bases outside the gene matches. This CDR3 spans 15 amino acids. CDR3 bases: TGCGCCAGCAGCCAAGCCTCTAAGGGGGCGGGGGGCTACACCTTC. Its translation: CASSQASKGAGGYTF.

A few counts support this clone. The chain recombines TRBV2 with TRBJ1-1; D call uncertain. The CDR3 totals 18 residues. V was trimmed by 1 base and J by 4 bases, leaving 22 bases between them. Per germline, CDR1 SNHLY and CDR2 FYNNEI. The CDR3 DNA follows: TGTGCCAGCAGTGAAGGCTTGGGTTTTAGCGAGGGAGGCACTGAAGCTTTCTTT. Protein product: CASSEGLGFSEGGTEAFF.

This sequence joins TRBV2 and TRBJ1-1, with TRBD1 identical over 8 bases. The J segment lost 0 bases and the V segment lost 8 bases, leaving 5 bases of the junction unmatched. The CDR3 consists of 14 residues. Per germline, CDR1 SNHLY and CDR2 FYNNEI. The CDR3 DNA sequence: TGTGCCAGCGGTAGACAGGGGTTGAACACTGAAGCTTTCTTT. It is translated as CASGRQGLNTEAFF. The whole variable domain, remainder taken from reference TRBV2 and TRBJ1-1, is EPEVTQTPSHQVTQMGQEVILRCVPISNHLYFYWYRQILGQKVEFLVSFYNNEISEKSEIFDDQFSVERPDGSNFTLKIRSTKLEDSAMYFCASGRQGLNTEAFFGQGTRLTVV.